This entry lists 4 T cell receptor beta chains sequenced from one sample in a study of blood T cell repertoires in COVID-19. TCRdb's copy holds only in-frame clones and misses some; the assay was immunoSEQ multiplex PCR. The sample has some 290,000 clones, under 90% seen once; the top ten hold about 9.4%. Sequencing was done on a sample of PBMCs or T cells enriched from blood (not recorded which). These receptors all stem from a woman in her 30s who had recovered from COVID-19.

The sample holds one count of this clone. Relative to the germline gene, one junction end is altered; a read error may explain this. The rearrangement joins TRBV7-2 to TRBJ2-1, with 12 bases identical to TRBD2. The V gene's germline CDR1 is SGHTA and CDR2 FQGNSA. The CDR3 covers 15 residues. The CDR3 DNA sequence: TGTGCCAGCAGCCTAGCGGGAGGGCCAGACGATGAGCAGTTCTTC. Protein sequence: CASSLAGGPDDEQFF.

This chain connects TRBV19 to TRBJ1-2; D not certain. V lost 1 base and J 2 bases, leaving 14 bases between the germline ends. The germline V gene has CDR1 LNHDA and CDR2 SQIVND (reference sequence). The length of the CDR3 is 16 residues. The CDR3 loop reads CASSIVGGVANYGYTF. As DNA, the CDR3 is TGTGCCAGTAGTATAGTCGGCGGGGTGGCAAACTATGGCTACACCTTC.

The chain employs TRBV3-1 (or the pseudogene TRBV3-2) and TRBJ2-7; possibly TRBD1 for D (6 bases). The CDR3 has 18 residues. Trimming shortened V by 4 bases and J by 0 bases, and 22 bases separated the two germline ends. Germline values: CDR1 LGHDT, CDR2 YNNKEL (reference sequence). In DNA, the CDR3 is TGTGCCAGCAGCCGGACAGTCGGTATGAGGCGGAACTCCTACGAGCAGTACTTC. Translation: CASSRTVGMRRNSYEQYF.

CDR3 nucleotides: TGTGCCAGCAGTGAAGGGGACTACCTCTCCTACGAGCAGTACTTC. Amino acid sequence: CASSEGDYLSYEQYF. V usage is TRBV6-1 and J usage is TRBJ2-7; 7 bases are shared with TRBD2. V dropped 1 base and J dropped 0; count of bases not matched to a gene: 3. The V gene's germline CDR1 is MNHNS and CDR2 SASEGT. The CDR3 totals 15 residues.